Below are 2 T cell receptor beta chains sequenced from a single sample in a study of T cell responses to AZD1222 COVID-19 vaccine (dated by TCRdb to the early 2020s). Per the publication, the time point label means: baseline before first vaccination. The library was obtained by the immunoSEQ multiplex PCR assay. What TCRdb holds here is the immuneACCESS table cut down to in-frame rearrangements. Part of the clones is not present; checked against another copy, under half of the missing clones reflect an unresolved V gene, and the others are unexplained. The sample profile shows 150,000 to 200,000 clones; 92% of them were found once. 2.3% of the sample lies in the top ten. The sequencing used peripheral blood, collected on day 0 of AZD1222 vaccination. All receptors derive from an adult in good health.

This chain links TRBV5-1 with TRBJ1-4; D remains unclear. This CDR3 is built from 14 residues. The ends were cut back, 0 bases at V and 7 bases at J, with 10 bases in the middle. The V gene's germline CDR1 is SGHRS and CDR2 YFSETQ. The CDR3 is CASSLVGRSEKLFF. In nucleotides, the CDR3 is TGCGCCAGCAGCTTGGTGGGGAGGAGTGAAAAACTGTTTTTT.

Here the CDR3 reads CASSKTGTGDYNEQFF. CDR3 nucleotide sequence: TGTGCCAGTAGTAAGACCGGGACAGGGGATTACAATGAGCAGTTCTTC. The V and J genes are TRBV19 and TRBJ2-1, with 10 bases identical to TRBD1. Germline CDR1 and CDR2: LNHDA and SQIVND (reference sequence). After removal of 4 bases from V and 4 bases from J, the junction contained 7 bases not matched to a gene. CDR3 length equals 16 residues.